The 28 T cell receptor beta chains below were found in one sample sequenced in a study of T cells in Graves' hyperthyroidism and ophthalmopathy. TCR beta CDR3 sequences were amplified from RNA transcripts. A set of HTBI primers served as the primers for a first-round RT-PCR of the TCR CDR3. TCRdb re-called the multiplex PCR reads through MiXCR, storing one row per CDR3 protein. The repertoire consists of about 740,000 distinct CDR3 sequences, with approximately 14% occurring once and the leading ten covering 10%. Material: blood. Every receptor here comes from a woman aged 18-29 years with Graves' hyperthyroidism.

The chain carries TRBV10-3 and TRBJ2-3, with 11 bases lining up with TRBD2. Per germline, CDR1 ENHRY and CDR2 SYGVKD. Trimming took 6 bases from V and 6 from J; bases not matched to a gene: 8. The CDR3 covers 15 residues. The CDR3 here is CAIRAGLAVSDTQYF. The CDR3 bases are TGTGCCATCAGGGCGGGACTAGCGGTTTCGGATACGCAGTATTTT.

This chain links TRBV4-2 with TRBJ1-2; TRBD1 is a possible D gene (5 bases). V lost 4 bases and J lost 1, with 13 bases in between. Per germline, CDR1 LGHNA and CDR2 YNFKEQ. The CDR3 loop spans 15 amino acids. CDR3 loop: CASSPAAGRNYGYTF. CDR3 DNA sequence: TGTGCCAGCAGCCCCGCGGCAGGGCGTAACTATGGCTACACCTTC.

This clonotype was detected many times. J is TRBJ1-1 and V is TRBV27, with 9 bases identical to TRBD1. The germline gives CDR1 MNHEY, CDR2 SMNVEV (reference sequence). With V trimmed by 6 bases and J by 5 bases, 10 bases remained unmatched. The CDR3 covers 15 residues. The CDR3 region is CASRFGTGFRTEAFF. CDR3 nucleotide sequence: TGTGCCAGCAGATTCGGGACAGGGTTTAGGACTGAAGCTTTCTTT.

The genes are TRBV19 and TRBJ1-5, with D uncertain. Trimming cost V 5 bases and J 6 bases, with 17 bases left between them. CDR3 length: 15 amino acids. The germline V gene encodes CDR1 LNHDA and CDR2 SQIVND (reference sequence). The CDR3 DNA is TGTGCCAGTAGTCCCAGGACCCCGACGGGTCAGCCCCAGCATTTT. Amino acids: CASSPRTPTGQPQHF.

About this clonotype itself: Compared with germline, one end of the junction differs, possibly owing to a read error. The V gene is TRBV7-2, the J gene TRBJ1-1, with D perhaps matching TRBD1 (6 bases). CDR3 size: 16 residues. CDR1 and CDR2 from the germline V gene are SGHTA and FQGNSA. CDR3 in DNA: TGTGCCAGCAACTCACTAGGCAGGGGCTTTTACACTAAAGCTTTCTTT. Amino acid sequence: CASNSLGRGFYTKAFF.

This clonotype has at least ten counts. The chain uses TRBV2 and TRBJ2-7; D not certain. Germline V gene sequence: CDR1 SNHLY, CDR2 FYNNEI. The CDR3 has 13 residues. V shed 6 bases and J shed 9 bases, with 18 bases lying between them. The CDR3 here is CASSALPPNRQYF. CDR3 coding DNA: TGTGCCAGCAGCGCCCTCCCCCCCAATAGGCAGTACTTC.

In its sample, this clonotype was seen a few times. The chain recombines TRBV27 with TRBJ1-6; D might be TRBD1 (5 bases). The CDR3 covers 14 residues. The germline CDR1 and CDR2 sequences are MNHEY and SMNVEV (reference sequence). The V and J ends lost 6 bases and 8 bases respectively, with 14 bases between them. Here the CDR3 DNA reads TGTGCCAGCAGCTCCCGCCGGGGCCATTCACCCCTCCACTTT. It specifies CASSSRRGHSPLHF.

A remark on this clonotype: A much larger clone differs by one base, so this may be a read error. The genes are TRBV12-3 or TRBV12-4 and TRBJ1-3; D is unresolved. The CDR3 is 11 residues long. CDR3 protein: CASSFGNAIYF. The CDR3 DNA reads TGTGCCAGCAGTTTCGGAAACGCCATATATTTT.

The CDR3 DNA reads TGCGCCAGCAGCCGGGACTTAACGAACACCGGGGAGCTGTTTTTT. Translated: CASSRDLTNTGELFF. The V call is TRBV4-1, the J call TRBJ2-2; tentatively, D is TRBD2 (6 bases). The V and J ends lost 4 bases and 0 bases respectively, with 9 bases between them. In germline, CDR1 is MGHRA, CDR2 YSYEKL. The length of the CDR3 is 15 residues.

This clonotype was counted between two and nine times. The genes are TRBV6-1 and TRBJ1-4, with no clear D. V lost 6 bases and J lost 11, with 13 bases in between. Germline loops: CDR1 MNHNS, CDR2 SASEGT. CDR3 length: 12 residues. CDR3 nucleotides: TGTGCCAGCAGCCCCGGAAATTCGAAACTGTTTTTT. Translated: CASSPGNSKLFF.

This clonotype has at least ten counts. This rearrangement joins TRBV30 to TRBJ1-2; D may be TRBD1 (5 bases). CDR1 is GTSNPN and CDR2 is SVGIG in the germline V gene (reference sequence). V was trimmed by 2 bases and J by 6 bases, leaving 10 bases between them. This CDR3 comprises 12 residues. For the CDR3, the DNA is TGTGCCTGGAGTCGAGGGGAAAATGGCTACACCTTC. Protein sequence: CAWSRGENGYTF.

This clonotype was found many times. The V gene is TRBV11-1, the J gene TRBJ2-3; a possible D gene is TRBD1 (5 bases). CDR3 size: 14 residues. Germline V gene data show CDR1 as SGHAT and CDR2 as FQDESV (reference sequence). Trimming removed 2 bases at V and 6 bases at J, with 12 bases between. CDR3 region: CASSLKGAGDTQYF. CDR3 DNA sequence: TGTGCCAGCAGCTTAAAAGGGGCCGGGGATACGCAGTATTTT.

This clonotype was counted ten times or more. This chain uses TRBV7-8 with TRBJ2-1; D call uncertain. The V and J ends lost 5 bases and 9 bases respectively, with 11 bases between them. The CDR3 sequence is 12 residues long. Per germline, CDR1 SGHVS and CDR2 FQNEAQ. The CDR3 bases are TGTGCCAGCAGCCCCGGGCCCCGTGAGCAGTTCTTC. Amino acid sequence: CASSPGPREQFF.

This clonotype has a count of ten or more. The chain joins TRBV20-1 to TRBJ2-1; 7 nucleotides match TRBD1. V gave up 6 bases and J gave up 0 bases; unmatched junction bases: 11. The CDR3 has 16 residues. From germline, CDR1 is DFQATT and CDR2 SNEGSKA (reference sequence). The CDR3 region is CSAPRGLSSSYNEQFF. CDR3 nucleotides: TGCAGTGCGCCAAGGGGGCTTTCTAGCTCCTACAATGAGCAGTTCTTC.

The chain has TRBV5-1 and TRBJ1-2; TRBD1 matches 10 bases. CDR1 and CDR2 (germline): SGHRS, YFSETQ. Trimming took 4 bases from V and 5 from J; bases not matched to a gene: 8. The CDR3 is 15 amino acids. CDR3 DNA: TGCGCCAGCAGCGAGACCCCGGGACAGGGGTATGGCTACACCTTC. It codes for CASSETPGQGYGYTF.

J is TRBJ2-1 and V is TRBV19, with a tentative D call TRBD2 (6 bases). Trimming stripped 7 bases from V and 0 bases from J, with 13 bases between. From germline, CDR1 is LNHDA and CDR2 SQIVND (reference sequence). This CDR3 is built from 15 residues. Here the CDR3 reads CASTFGGSSYNEQFF. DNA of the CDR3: TGTGCCAGTACGTTCGGAGGGAGCTCCTACAATGAGCAGTTCTTC.

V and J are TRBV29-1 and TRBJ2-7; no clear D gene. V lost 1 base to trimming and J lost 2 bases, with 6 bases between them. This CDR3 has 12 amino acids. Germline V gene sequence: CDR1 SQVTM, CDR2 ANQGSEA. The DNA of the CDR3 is TGCAGCGTTGAAGTCCGTGCCTACGAGCAGTACTTC. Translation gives CSVEVRAYEQYF.

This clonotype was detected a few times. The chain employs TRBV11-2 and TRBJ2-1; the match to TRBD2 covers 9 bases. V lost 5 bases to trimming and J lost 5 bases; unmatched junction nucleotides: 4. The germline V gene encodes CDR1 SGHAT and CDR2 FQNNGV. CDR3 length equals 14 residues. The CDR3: CASSHIAGDNEQFF. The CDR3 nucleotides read TGTGCCAGCAGCCACATAGCGGGGGACAATGAGCAGTTCTTC.

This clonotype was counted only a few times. The CDR3 coding sequence is TGTGCCAGCAGCGTAGGACTAGGGGGGTCCTACAATGAGCAGTTCTTC. It codes for CASSVGLGGSYNEQFF. The chain joins TRBV9 to TRBJ2-1; D assignment may be TRBD1 or TRBD2 (6 bases each). The ends were cut back, 0 bases at V and 1 base at J, with 11 bases in the middle. CDR3 length: 16 residues. Germline V CDR1 and CDR2: SGDLS, YYNGEE.

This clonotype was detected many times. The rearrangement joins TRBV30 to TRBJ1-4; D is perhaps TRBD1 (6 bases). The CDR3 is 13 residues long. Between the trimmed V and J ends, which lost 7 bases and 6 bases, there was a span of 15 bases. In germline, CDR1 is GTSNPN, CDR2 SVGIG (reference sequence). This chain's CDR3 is CASKQGPDEKLFF. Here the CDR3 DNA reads TGTGCCTCGAAACAGGGTCCGGATGAAAAACTGTTTTTT.

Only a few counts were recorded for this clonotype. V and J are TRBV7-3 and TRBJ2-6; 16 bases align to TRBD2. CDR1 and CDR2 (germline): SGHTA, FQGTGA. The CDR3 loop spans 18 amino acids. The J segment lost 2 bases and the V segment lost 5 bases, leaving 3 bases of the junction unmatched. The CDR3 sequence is CASSQGLAGGPGANVLTF. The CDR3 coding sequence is TGTGCCAGCAGCCAGGGACTAGCGGGAGGGCCTGGGGCCAACGTCCTGACTTTC.

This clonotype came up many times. CDR3: CASSFQGGLTDTQYF. CDR3 coding DNA: TGTGCCAGCAGTTTCCAAGGGGGGCTGACAGATACGCAGTATTTT. The genes are TRBV12-3 or TRBV12-4 and TRBJ2-3; D assignment may be TRBD1 or TRBD2 (6 bases each). V was pared by 3 bases and J by 3 bases, with 13 bases between. This CDR3 is built from 15 residues.

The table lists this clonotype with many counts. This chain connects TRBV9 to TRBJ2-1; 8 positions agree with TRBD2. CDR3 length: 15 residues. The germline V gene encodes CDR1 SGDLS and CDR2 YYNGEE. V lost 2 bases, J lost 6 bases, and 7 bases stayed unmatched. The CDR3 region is CASSVDGRARNEQFF. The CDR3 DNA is TGTGCCAGCAGCGTTGACGGGAGGGCCCGCAATGAGCAGTTCTTC.

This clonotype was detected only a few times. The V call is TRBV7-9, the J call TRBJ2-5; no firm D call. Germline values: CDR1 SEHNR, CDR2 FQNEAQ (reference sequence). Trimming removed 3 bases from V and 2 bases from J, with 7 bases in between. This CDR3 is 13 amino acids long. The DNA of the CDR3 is TGTGCCAGCAGCTTGGAACTACAAGAGACCCAGTACTTC. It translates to CASSLELQETQYF.

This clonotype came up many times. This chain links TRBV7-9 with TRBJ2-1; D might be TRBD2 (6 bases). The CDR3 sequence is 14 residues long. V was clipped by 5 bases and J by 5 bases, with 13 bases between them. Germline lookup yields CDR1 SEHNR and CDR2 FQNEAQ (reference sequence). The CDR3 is CASSPRTTNNEQFF. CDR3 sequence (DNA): TGTGCCAGCAGCCCCCGGACTACCAACAATGAGCAGTTCTTC.

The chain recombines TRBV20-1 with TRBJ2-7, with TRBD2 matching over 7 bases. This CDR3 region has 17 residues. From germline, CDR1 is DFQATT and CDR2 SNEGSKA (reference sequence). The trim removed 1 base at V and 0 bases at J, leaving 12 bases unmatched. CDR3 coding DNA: TGCAGTGCTAGAGCACTTGGGGGGGAGTGGAGCTCCTACGAGCAGTACTTC. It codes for CSARALGGEWSSYEQYF.

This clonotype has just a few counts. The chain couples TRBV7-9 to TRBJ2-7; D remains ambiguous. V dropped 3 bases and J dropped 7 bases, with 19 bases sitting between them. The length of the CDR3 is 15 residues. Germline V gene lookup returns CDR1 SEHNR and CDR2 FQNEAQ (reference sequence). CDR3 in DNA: TGTGCCAGCAGCTTTTATAGGACGGGTCCAACAGAGCAGTACTTC. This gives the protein CASSFYRTGPTEQYF.

The CDR3 is CASRNREVQETQYF. In DNA, the CDR3 is TGTGCCAGCAGGAATCGGGAGGTACAAGAGACCCAGTACTTC. The V and J genes are TRBV12-3 or TRBV12-4 and TRBJ2-5, with 7 nucleotides matching TRBD2. J gave up 2 bases and V 6 bases, and 6 bases lay outside the gene matches. This CDR3 is 14 amino acids long.